The next 20 T cell receptor beta chains were all read from a single sample in a study of cytomegalovirus exposure and HLA in healthy donors. PCR primers comprised 60 Vbeta and 13 Jbeta primers. Assay: immunoSEQ multiplex PCR; the TCRdb copy retains only in-frame clones and omits some. The table has around 160,000 clones, 77% seen once; the top ten hold over 2%. Sequencing was carried out using PBMCs. These receptors all come from a woman aged 40 to 50 in good health and CMV-seropositive.

The V gene is TRBV29-1, the J gene TRBJ1-1; 8 nucleotides match TRBD1. CDR1 and CDR2 (germline): SQVTM, ANQGSEA. J lost 4 bases, V lost 2 bases, and 9 bases had no gene match. This CDR3 is built from 15 residues. CDR3 sequence (DNA): TGCAGCGTTGAACCTCGACAGGGGAGGCCCACTGAAGCTTTCTTT. It codes for CSVEPRQGRPTEAFF.

Here the CDR3 reads CASSRNRDVNYNEQFF. As DNA, the CDR3 is TGTGCCAGTAGTAGAAACAGGGACGTTAACTACAATGAGCAGTTCTTC. This chain joins TRBV19 and TRBJ2-1; D is possibly TRBD1 (6 bases). The length of the CDR3 is 16 residues. CDR1 and CDR2 (germline): LNHDA, SQIVND (reference sequence). Between the trimmed V and J ends, which lost 4 bases and 3 bases, there was a span of 16 bases.

V gene TRBV19 combines with J gene TRBJ1-1, with 7 bases that match TRBD1. Germline assignment: CDR1 LNHDA and CDR2 SQIVND (reference sequence). CDR3 length: 15 amino acids. Trimming removed 7 bases from V and 1 base from J; junction bases left unmatched: 9. CDR3 bases: TGTGCCAGTAATGCAGCCGGACAGGCGAACACTGAAGCTTTCTTT. Its translation: CASNAAGQANTEAFF.

The chain couples TRBV10-3 to TRBJ2-3, with TRBD2 matching 13 bases. The V gene's germline CDR1 is ENHRY and CDR2 SYGVKD. V lost 6 bases and J lost 2; bases outside the gene matches: 11. CDR3 size: 18 residues. Here the CDR3 reads CAIRKLAGGSKTTDTQYF. The CDR3, as DNA: TGTGCCATCAGGAAACTAGCGGGGGGGAGTAAGACCACAGATACGCAGTATTTT.

The V gene is TRBV27, the J gene TRBJ1-2; 8 positions match TRBD1. This CDR3 is 16 amino acids long. Germline V gives CDR1 MNHEY, CDR2 SMNVEV (reference sequence). J lost 4 bases, V lost 3 bases, and 10 bases had no gene match. The CDR3: CASSLVGSGGSYGYTF. The CDR3 DNA follows: TGTGCCAGCAGTTTGGTGGGGTCAGGGGGCAGCTATGGCTACACCTTC.

Regarding this clone: In the same sample, other DNA sequences code for this CDR3. This chain links TRBV27 with TRBJ2-7, with 7 bases aligning to TRBD2. The CDR3 has 14 amino acids. Germline V gene sequence: CDR1 MNHEY, CDR2 SMNVEV (reference sequence). The J segment lost 4 bases and the V segment lost 2 bases, leaving 5 bases of the junction unmatched. The CDR3 coding sequence is TGTGCCAGCAGTTTAAATAGCGGGCCTTACGAGCAGTACTTC. Protein product: CASSLNSGPYEQYF.

The CDR3 DNA reads TGTGCCAGCAGCTTAAATCCAGGGATGATAGAGACCCAGTACTTC. This translates into CASSLNPGMIETQYF. This chain joins TRBV7-2 and TRBJ2-5, with D tentatively TRBD1 (5 bases). The ends were cut back, 2 bases at V and 4 bases at J, with 14 bases in the middle. The germline gives CDR1 SGHTA, CDR2 FQGNSA. There are 15 residues in the CDR3.

The gene calls are TRBV7-9 and TRBJ2-7, with 10 bases that match TRBD1. Germline CDR1 reads SEHNR; CDR2 reads FQNEAQ (reference sequence). V shed 4 bases and J 3 bases; nucleotides not matched to a gene: 3. The CDR3 runs 14 residues. Written as DNA, the CDR3 is TGTGCCAGCAGCTCCGGGACAGGGGTCTACGAGCAGTACTTC. Translation gives CASSSGTGVYEQYF.

The rearrangement joins TRBV6-5 to TRBJ1-2; D is perhaps TRBD1 (5 bases). The CDR3 length is 14 residues. Trimming left V 1 base short and J 12 bases short, with 18 bases between. The germline gives CDR1 MNHEY, CDR2 SVGAGI. In nucleotides, the CDR3 is TGTGCCAGCAGTTACTTGTCGCAACAGTGGGGCCACACCTTC. Translated: CASSYLSQQWGHTF.

V gene TRBV19 combines with J gene TRBJ2-5; the match to TRBD2 covers 8 bases. CDR1 and CDR2 (germline): LNHDA, SQIVND (reference sequence). The trim removed 5 bases at V and 4 bases at J, leaving 6 bases unmatched. This CDR3 spans 14 amino acids. This CDR3 is CASSEAGAGETQYF. CDR3 in DNA: TGTGCCAGTAGTGAAGCGGGGGCAGGAGAGACCCAGTACTTC.

Turning to this clone: Since no conserved phenylalanine or tryptophan closes the CDR3, a read error is the likely cause. The DNA is left out, because the CDR3 cannot be placed on it with certainty; the CDR3 is given as TCRdb lists it. The chain couples TRBV29-1 to TRBJ1-2. The CDR3 is 8 residues long, ends included. From germline, CDR1 is SQVTM and CDR2 ANQGSEA. CDR3 loop: CSVGGGSG.

This clone was seen a single time. As DNA, the CDR3 is TGTGCCAGCAACGGACAGGGGGCCACAGATACGCAGTATTTT. Translated: CASNGQGATDTQYF. The V gene is TRBV7-9, the J gene TRBJ2-3; 11 nucleotides match TRBD1. Germline CDR1 SEHNR, CDR2 FQNEAQ (reference sequence). The CDR3 runs 14 residues. The V and J ends lost 7 bases and 2 bases, in that order; junction bases with no gene match: 2.

This chain connects TRBV4-1 to TRBJ2-7; TRBD2 agrees at 10 bases. Germline loops: CDR1 MGHRA, CDR2 YSYEKL. The CDR3 loop spans 15 amino acids. The trim removed 0 bases at V and 4 bases at J, leaving 3 bases unmatched. Written as DNA, the CDR3 is TGCGCCAGCAGCCAAGAGCCTAGCGGGGGTTACGAGCAGTACTTC. Translating it yields CASSQEPSGGYEQYF.

The chain combines TRBV9 with TRBJ2-7; 7 bases are shared with TRBD1. Germline V gives CDR1 SGDLS, CDR2 YYNGEE. There are 16 residues in the CDR3. The junction had 7 bases not matched to a gene; V was cut back by 1 base and J by 0 bases. The CDR3 DNA is TGTGCCAGCAGCGTATCATCGGACAGGTCCTCCTACGAGCAGTACTTC. Residues: CASSVSSDRSSYEQYF.

The chain joins TRBV29-1 to TRBJ2-3; TRBD2 aligns across 11 bases. This CDR3 spans 13 amino acids. Looked up from germline, CDR1 is SQVTM and CDR2 is ANQGSEA. The V segment lost 7 bases and the J segment 6 bases; nucleotides outside the gene matches: 6. The CDR3 DNA is TGCAGCGGTCGACTAGCGGGGATGGATACGCAGTATTTT. This encodes CSGRLAGMDTQYF.

The chain employs TRBV10-3 and TRBJ2-7; 8 bases line up with TRBD2. Unmatched junction bases numbered 5, after V lost 7 bases and J lost 0 bases. The CDR3 has 14 residues. Germline CDR1 is ENHRY and CDR2 is SYGVKD. The CDR3: CAINAGGVSYEQYF. The CDR3 DNA reads TGTGCCATCAATGCGGGGGGCGTCTCCTACGAGCAGTACTTC.

The chain joins TRBV18 to TRBJ2-7; D perhaps matches TRBD1 (7 bases). The CDR3 runs 14 residues. Trimming took off 4 bases at V and 2 bases at J, with 12 bases between the two ends. From germline, CDR1 is KGHSH and CDR2 LQKENI. The CDR3 loop is CASSRGTEPYEQYF. The CDR3 DNA reads as TGTGCCAGCTCACGCGGGACAGAACCCTACGAGCAGTACTTC.

J is TRBJ1-1 and V is TRBV10-3; TRBD1 agrees at 7 bases. There are 13 residues in the CDR3. The ends lost 8 bases at V and 3 bases at J; junction bases unmatched: 6. Germline V gene lookup returns CDR1 ENHRY and CDR2 SYGVKD. The CDR3 here is CAIGNRGYTEAFF. The CDR3 DNA reads as TGTGCCATCGGGAACAGGGGATACACTGAAGCTTTCTTT.

The CDR3 DNA reads as TGTGCCAGCAGCTTGAAGAGGGGGGGAACAGAGACCCAGTACTTC. Its translation is CASSLKRGGTETQYF. The chain recombines TRBV5-4 with TRBJ2-5; D is possibly TRBD2 (7 bases). V was trimmed by 1 base and J by 4 bases, leaving 14 bases between them. Germline CDR1 is SGHNT and CDR2 is YYREEE (reference sequence). The CDR3 contains 15 residues.

This chain uses TRBV28 with TRBJ2-7, with D maybe TRBD1 (5 bases). Trimming stripped 6 bases from V and 0 bases from J, with 15 bases between. The germline V gene has CDR1 MDHEN and CDR2 SYDVKM. The CDR3 consists of 15 residues. The CDR3 reads CASSFLGAGSYEQYF. The CDR3 nucleotides read TGTGCCAGCAGCTTCCTAGGGGCAGGCTCCTACGAGCAGTACTTC.